This TCR beta chain comes out of a study of T-cell memory formation after mild COVID-19. Study-level information: Clusters were largely donor specific.

TCRdb re-called the 5' RACE reads with MiXCR, one entry per CDR3 protein. The sample lists about 110,000 distinct CDR3 sequences; over 15% were seen once. This CDR3 is built from 15 residues. The V gene's germline CDR1 is SGHTA and CDR2 FQGNSA. With V trimmed by 4 bases and J by 4 bases, 6 bases remained unmatched. In its sample, this clonotype was seen many times. The sample taken for sequencing was PBMCs or a T cell subset sorted from them (not recorded which). The chain links TRBV7-2 to TRBJ2-3; 9 bases are shared with TRBD2. The receptor was derived from a man between 18 and 35 years old who had mild COVID-19 (a few samples of this study predate the infection). Cell type and time point are not known. This CDR3 reads CASSWASGVADTQYF. The CDR3 nucleotides are TGTGCCAGCAGCTGGGCTAGCGGGGTTGCAGATACGCAGTATTTT.